The 29 T cell receptor beta chains below all came from one sample that was sequenced in a study of shared clonotypes between healthy human individuals. Clones were read by immunoSEQ multiplex PCR, and TCRdb kept only the in-frame ones, dropping some. The table records some 200,000 clones, about 93% of them present only once. Sequencing was carried out using naive CD4+ T cells sorted from blood. Subset reported: CD45RA+ positively selected. The source is a woman aged 25 to 39 in good health.

This clone was counted once. The rearrangement uses TRBV13 and TRBJ1-1, with D possibly TRBD1 on 6 matching bases. CDR3 size: 15 residues. The germline CDR1 and CDR2 sequences are PRHDT and FYEKMQ (reference sequence). Trimming removed 5 bases at V and 5 bases at J, with 18 bases between. This CDR3 is CASSALGGLWTEAFF. The CDR3 DNA follows: TGTGCCAGCAGCGCCTTGGGGGGCCTCTGGACTGAAGCTTTCTTT.

DNA of the CDR3: TGCGCGGGCGGGGGAACCGCGGGACAGAACTATGGCTACACCTTC. Translation: CAGGGTAGQNYGYTF. The chain combines TRBV4-1 with TRBJ1-2, with 7 bases lining up with TRBD1. There are 15 residues in the CDR3. Germline loops: CDR1 MGHRA, CDR2 YSYEKL.

The chain uses TRBV7-9 and TRBJ2-5; D possibly uses TRBD1 or TRBD2 (5 bases each). The J call may be incorrect, as the DNA end agrees better with TRBJ2-7. CDR3 size: 15 residues. CDR1 and CDR2 from the germline V gene are SEHNR and FQNEAQ (reference sequence). This CDR3 reads CASSSLLGPSYEQYF. In nucleotides, the CDR3 is TGTGCCAGCAGCTCCCTCCTGGGACCCTCCTACGAGCAGTACTTC.

The chain uses TRBV5-6 and TRBJ2-7; 10 nucleotides align to TRBD2. Germline values: CDR1 SGHDT, CDR2 YYEEEE. The CDR3 has 14 amino acids. J lost 6 bases, V lost 0 bases, and 3 bases had no gene match. CDR3 nucleotides: TGTGCCAGCAGCTTGGTGCTAGCGGGAGTCGAGCAGTACTTC. It translates to CASSLVLAGVEQYF.

The V call is TRBV11-2, the J call TRBJ2-5; possible D gene TRBD1, 5 bases. The DNA end lines up better with TRBJ2-7; the J call may be wrong. CDR3 length: 15 residues. The germline gives CDR1 SGHAT, CDR2 FQNNGV. The CDR3 region has the DNA TGTGCCAGCAGCTTAGAAGCGACAGCAGCCTACGAGCAGTACTTC. Amino acid sequence: CASSLEATAAYEQYF.

This chain uses TRBV28 with TRBJ2-7; D is unresolved. The CDR3 sequence is 15 residues long. Trimming removed 4 bases at V and 4 bases at J, with 17 bases between. From germline, CDR1 is MDHEN and CDR2 SYDVKM. The CDR3 DNA follows: TGTGCCAGCAGTTCCCCCAGTCCCAAAGTATACGAGCAGTACTTC. As protein: CASSSPSPKVYEQYF.

V is TRBV7-6 and J is TRBJ2-7, with D possibly matching TRBD2 (6 bases). The CDR3 consists of 15 residues. V was clipped by 1 base and J by 7 bases, with 17 bases between them. The germline V gene encodes CDR1 SGHVS and CDR2 FNYEAQ. The CDR3 loop is CASSLDPNSGGEQYF. The CDR3 coding sequence is TGTGCCAGCAGCTTAGATCCGAACTCCGGAGGGGAGCAGTACTTC.

The chain employs TRBV5-8 and TRBJ1-1; D unclear. This CDR3 has 11 residues. Germline values: CDR1 SGHTS, CDR2 YDEGEE. The V end lost 6 bases, the J end lost 0 bases, and 3 bases lay between the germline ends. The CDR3 region is CASNLNTEAFF. The DNA of the CDR3 is TGTGCCAGCAACCTGAACACTGAAGCTTTCTTT.

This sequence joins TRBV5-1 and TRBJ2-3, with 13 bases that match TRBD2. This CDR3 comprises 19 residues. Germline lookup yields CDR1 SGHRS and CDR2 YFSETQ. V lost 1 base to trimming and J lost 4 bases; unmatched junction nucleotides: 12. As DNA, the CDR3 is TGCGCCAGCAGCTTGTGGGTTCGGACTAGCGGGAGAAGCTCAGATACGCAGTATTTT. Translation: CASSLWVRTSGRSSDTQYF.

The chain couples TRBV19 to TRBJ2-7, with 8 positions matching TRBD2. The CDR3 is made up of 15 amino acids. In germline, CDR1 is LNHDA, CDR2 SQIVND (reference sequence). Unmatched junction bases numbered 6, after V lost 3 bases and J lost 2 bases. The CDR3 nucleotides are TGTGCCAGTAGTATTCAACTAGCGGCTACCTACGAGCAGTACTTC. Protein product: CASSIQLAATYEQYF.

The V call is TRBV5-8, the J call TRBJ2-7; TRBD2 agrees at 15 bases. The germline V gene encodes CDR1 SGHTS and CDR2 YDEGEE. Trimming removed 0 bases from V and 2 bases from J; junction bases left unmatched: 3. The CDR3 runs to 17 residues. CDR3 nucleotides: TGTGCCAGCAGCTTGGGGACTAGCGGGAGGGCCGCCTACGAGCAGTACTTC. Translating it yields CASSLGTSGRAAYEQYF.

CDR3 nucleotide sequence: TGTGCCAGCACCGAACCGGGGCGTAATGAAAAACTGTTTTTT. Protein: CASTEPGRNEKLFF. J is TRBJ1-4 and V is TRBV28, with D possibly TRBD1 on 5 matching bases. Germline CDR1 reads MDHEN; CDR2 reads SYDVKM. CDR3 size: 14 residues. The V gene lost 7 bases and the J gene lost 4 bases, with 13 bases spanning the gap. Full variable domain (remainder filled in from reference TRBV28 and TRBJ1-4): DVKVTQSSRYLVKRTGEKVFLECVQDMDHENMFWYRQDPGLGLRLIYFSYDVKMKEKGDIPEGYSVSREKKERFSLILESASTNQTSMYLCASTEPGRNEKLFFGSGTQLSVL.

The chain combines TRBV9 with TRBJ2-7, with D perhaps TRBD1 or TRBD2 (5 bases each). Germline CDR1 SGDLS, CDR2 YYNGEE. CDR3 length equals 16 residues. V lost 1 base to trimming and J lost 2 bases, with 16 bases between them. CDR3 sequence reads: CASSVSPGTSAYEQYF. In DNA, the CDR3 is TGTGCCAGCAGCGTAAGTCCCGGGACGTCGGCCTACGAGCAGTACTTC.

Turning to this clone: Mismatch with germline at one junction end may stem from a read error. The rearrangement joins TRBV18 to TRBJ1-1; D remains ambiguous. Germline V lookup: CDR1 KGHSH, CDR2 LQKENI. The CDR3 extends over 14 amino acids. CDR3 amino acids: CASSPRRTNPEAFF. The CDR3 region has the DNA TGTGCCAGCTCACCAAGGCGGACGAACCCTGAAGCTTTCTTT.

The J gene is TRBJ2-2, the V gene TRBV25-1; TRBD2 aligns across 10 bases. The CDR3 consists of 15 residues. Per germline, CDR1 MGHDK and CDR2 SYGVNS. The V and J ends lost 3 bases and 5 bases, in that order; junction bases with no gene match: 3. The CDR3 DNA follows: TGTGCCAGCAGTGATAGCGGGAGGTGGACCGGGGAGCTGTTTTTT. It translates to CASSDSGRWTGELFF.

This chain links TRBV7-8 with TRBJ1-2; 10 bases match TRBD1. This CDR3 spans 13 amino acids. Germline V gene data show CDR1 as SGHVS and CDR2 as FQNEAQ. V gave up 5 bases and J gave up 7 bases; unmatched junction bases: 4. This chain's CDR3 is CASSHRDRGGYTF. Written as DNA, the CDR3 is TGTGCCAGCAGCCATAGGGACAGGGGTGGCTACACCTTC.

In this sample, this clone turned up a few times. The gene calls are TRBV5-1 and TRBJ1-1, with D maybe TRBD1 (6 bases). V was cut by 2 bases and J by 10 bases, with 12 bases left in between. The CDR3 runs to 12 residues. In germline, CDR1 is SGHRS, CDR2 YFSETQ. In DNA, the CDR3 is TGCGCCAGCAGCTTACAGACAGGTGCAGCTTTCTTT. Translation gives CASSLQTGAAFF.

The rearrangement joins TRBV10-1 to TRBJ2-1; 12 bases are shared with TRBD2. V shed 6 bases and J 5 bases; nucleotides not matched to a gene: 11. This CDR3 has 17 amino acids. Germline CDR1 reads WNHNN; CDR2 reads SYGVQD (reference sequence). CDR3 protein: CASRKETLAGGNNEQFF. The CDR3 nucleotides are TGCGCCAGCAGGAAGGAGACCCTAGCGGGAGGGAACAATGAGCAGTTCTTC.

The V gene is TRBV5-1, the J gene TRBJ2-7; either TRBD1 or TRBD2 may supply D (5 bases each). V was clipped by 0 bases and J by 0 bases, with 13 bases between them. Germline-derived CDR1 and CDR2 are SGHRS and YFSETQ. This CDR3 comprises 16 residues. The CDR3 DNA is TGCGCCAGCAGCTTGGCCGGGGACCTAAACTCCTACGAGCAGTACTTC. Its translation: CASSLAGDLNSYEQYF.

The chain combines TRBV29-1 with TRBJ2-3; tentative D call: TRBD2 (5 bases). This CDR3 has 15 residues. The V gene's germline CDR1 is SQVTM and CDR2 ANQGSEA. The V and J ends lost 3 bases and 5 bases respectively, with 18 bases between them. CDR3 loop: CSVEVPPGSQDTQYF. CDR3 nucleotide sequence: TGCAGCGTTGAGGTCCCCCCGGGGTCCCAAGATACGCAGTATTTT.

This chain uses TRBV6-1 with TRBJ1-4; TRBD1 agrees at 8 bases. CDR3 length: 14 residues. The V and J ends lost 6 bases and 6 bases, in that order; junction bases with no gene match: 6. Germline V gives CDR1 MNHNS, CDR2 SASEGT. CDR3 loop: CASSAGGADEKLFF. The CDR3 DNA reads TGTGCCAGCAGCGCAGGGGGCGCGGATGAAAAACTGTTTTTT.

This sequence joins TRBV2 and TRBJ2-1; TRBD2 agrees at 13 bases. The CDR3 runs 16 residues. Germline V gene data show CDR1 as SNHLY and CDR2 as FYNNEI. J gave up 9 bases and V 1 base, and 6 bases lay outside the gene matches. The CDR3 DNA reads TGTGCCAGCAGTGAAGGGACTAGCGGGAGAAAGGGTGAGCAGTTCTTC. It codes for CASSEGTSGRKGEQFF.

In nucleotides, the CDR3 is TGCACCAGCAGCCAAGAAGGCAGGGGGGAACTCAAGTCTGGTGGCTACACCTTC. It codes for CTSSQEGRGELKSGGYTF. The gene calls are TRBV1 and TRBJ1-2; TRBD1, the table's D call, lacks a check against the DNA. TRBV1 is a recognized pseudogene. CDR3 length: 18 amino acids.

The chain uses TRBV11-2 and TRBJ2-7; D tentatively fits TRBD1 or TRBD2 (5 bases each). The CDR3 consists of 15 residues. CDR1 is SGHAT, CDR2 FQNNGV, per germline. Trimming pared 1 base from V and 6 bases from J, leaving 16 bases between. CDR3 sequence: CASSLVGELLLEQYF. CDR3 DNA: TGTGCCAGCAGCTTAGTGGGGGAGCTCCTTCTCGAGCAGTACTTC.

V gene TRBV9 combines with J gene TRBJ1-1; TRBD1 agrees at 8 bases. Germline trimming cut 4 bases from V and 8 bases from J; bases unmatched to any gene: 13. The CDR3 spans 15 residues. Germline V gene sequence: CDR1 SGDLS, CDR2 YYNGEE. The CDR3 loop reads CASSPFFRDRKEAFF. The CDR3 DNA is TGTGCCAGCAGCCCGTTTTTCCGGGACAGGAAAGAAGCTTTCTTT.

The chain links TRBV14 to TRBJ2-1, with a weak D call TRBD2 (7 bases). This CDR3 spans 16 amino acids. The germline V gene encodes CDR1 SGHDN and CDR2 FVKESK. Deletions cut 7 bases from V and 0 bases from J, with 16 bases between. The CDR3 bases are TGTGCCAGCACCTCGGTGGGGGGGGCCTCCTACAATGAGCAGTTCTTC. It specifies CASTSVGGASYNEQFF.

V usage is TRBV19 and J usage is TRBJ2-3; 7 bases fit TRBD2. The CDR3 consists of 15 residues. Germline values: CDR1 LNHDA, CDR2 SQIVND (reference sequence). Germline trimming cut 5 bases from V and 6 bases from J; bases unmatched to any gene: 11. CDR3 sequence: CASSAGLVRGDTQYF. The CDR3 nucleotides read TGTGCCAGTAGTGCCGGACTAGTGAGGGGCGATACGCAGTATTTT. The full variable domain, rest sourced from reference TRBV19 and TRBJ2-3, is DGGITQSPKYLFRKEGQNVTLSCEQNLNHDAMYWYRQDPGQGLRLIYYSQIVNDFQKGDIAEGYSVSREKKESFPLTVTSAQKNPTAFYLCASSAGLVRGDTQYFGPGTRLTVL.

The genes are TRBV5-6 and TRBJ1-4; tentative D call: TRBD1 (5 bases). The V end was cut by 0 bases, the J end by 0 bases, with 12 bases between. The CDR3 has 17 amino acids. Germline V gene sequence: CDR1 SGHDT, CDR2 YYEEEE. The CDR3 loop is CASSLVNRPATNEKLFF. DNA of the CDR3: TGTGCCAGCAGCTTGGTTAACAGGCCGGCAACTAATGAAAAACTGTTTTTT.

As DNA, the CDR3 is TGTGCCAGCGGCCGGGCGGGGAACTACGAGCAGTACTTC. It yields the protein CASGRAGNYEQYF. The V and J genes are TRBV28 and TRBJ2-7; tentatively, D is TRBD2 (6 bases). CDR3 length: 13 amino acids. Germline assignment: CDR1 MDHEN and CDR2 SYDVKM. Trimming pared 8 bases from V and 3 bases from J, leaving 14 bases between.